The rows below give T cell receptor beta chains drawn from one sample of a study of blood T cell repertoires in COVID-19. Here immunoSEQ multiplex PCR was the method, and the copy in TCRdb shows in-frame clones only, minus some. The table records some 200,000 clones, 70% to 90% of them present only once. Sequenced input: peripheral blood. These receptor sequences come from a woman between 35 and 50 years old with acute or convalescent COVID-19. The CDR3 runs from the conserved cysteine through the conserved F or W. A D gene is named only where the DNA matches it firmly. Some rows have no size entry. The others give once, few or many, or a class for an expanded clone.

CDR3 DNA: TGTGCCAGCAGCGGGGGGGGAAGTGGAAACACCATATATTTT; CDR3 protein: CASSGGGSGNTIYF; clone size: few; V gene: TRBV27; D gene: -; J gene: TRBJ1-3
CDR3 DNA: TGTGCCAGCAGCCGAAGTAGCGGGGGATATAGGAATGAGCAGTTCTTC; CDR3 protein: CASSRSSGGYRNEQFF; clone size: -; V gene: TRBV7-8; D gene: TRBD2; J gene: TRBJ2-1
CDR3 DNA: TGCGCCAGCAGCCAAGATAAGGGGGGGTCACCCCTCCACTTT; CDR3 protein: CASSQDKGGSPLHF; clone size: -; V gene: TRBV4-1; D gene: -; J gene: TRBJ1-6
CDR3 DNA: TGTGCCAGCTCACCTGTGACAGGAGGCTCTGGAAACACCATATATTTT; CDR3 protein: CASSPVTGGSGNTIYF; clone size: -; V gene: TRBV18; D gene: -; J gene: TRBJ1-3
CDR3 DNA: TGTGCCAGCAGCTTGGAGGGCGAGGGCTATGGCTACACCTTC; CDR3 protein: CASSLEGEGYGYTF; clone size: -; V gene: TRBV5-4; D gene: -; J gene: TRBJ1-2
CDR3 DNA: TGTGCCTGGAGGGGGAGTTGGAATGAGCAGTTCTTC; CDR3 protein: CAWRGSWNEQFF; clone size: -; V gene: TRBV30; D gene: -; J gene: TRBJ2-1
CDR3 DNA: TGTGCCAGCAGCCCGGGACAGGGTCCCCGTAATGAAAAACTGTTTTTT; CDR3 protein: CASSPGQGPRNEKLFF; clone size: -; V gene: TRBV7-9; D gene: TRBD1; J gene: TRBJ1-4
CDR3 DNA: TGTGCCAGCAGTTCCCCAGGGTTAGAGACCCAGTACTTC; CDR3 protein: CASSSPGLETQYF; clone size: -; V gene: TRBV6-5; D gene: -; J gene: TRBJ2-5
CDR3 DNA: TGTGCCACCACCGAGAAGTTAAGAAAACTGTTTTTT; CDR3 protein: CATTEKLRKLFF; clone size: -; V gene: TRBV5-5; D gene: -; J gene: TRBJ1-4
CDR3 DNA: TGTGCCAGCAGCGCGGGACAGGGGGCTCACCAGCCCCAGCATTTT; CDR3 protein: CASSAGQGAHQPQHF; clone size: -; V gene: TRBV9; D gene: TRBD1; J gene: TRBJ1-5
CDR3 DNA: TGCGCCAGCAGCCTTCGGGGGGGCGGCACAGATACGCAGTATTTT; CDR3 protein: CASSLRGGGTDTQYF; clone size: -; V gene: TRBV5-1; D gene: TRBD2; J gene: TRBJ2-3
CDR3 DNA: TGTGCCAGCAGCGTAGTGGCTAGCGGCGAGCAGTTCTTC; CDR3 protein: CASSVVASGEQFF; clone size: -; V gene: TRBV9; D gene: TRBD2; J gene: TRBJ2-1
CDR3 DNA: TGTGCCAGCAGGAGAACGGGGGGGCCAACAGATACGCAGTATTTT; CDR3 protein: CASRRTGGPTDTQYF; clone size: -; V gene: TRBV6-6; D gene: TRBD2; J gene: TRBJ2-3
CDR3 DNA: TGTGCCAGCAGCGAGACCCCCGGGACAGGGGACGAAAAACTGTTTTTT; CDR3 protein: CASSETPGTGDEKLFF; clone size: -; V gene: TRBV9; D gene: TRBD1; J gene: TRBJ1-4
CDR3 DNA: TGTGCCAGCAGTGGGCTAGTTGCAGAGACCCAGTACTTC; CDR3 protein: CASSGLVAETQYF; clone size: -; V gene: TRBV2; D gene: -; J gene: TRBJ2-5
CDR3 DNA: TGCAGCGTTGAAAGGACAGGGGGCGACTACACCTTC; CDR3 protein: CSVERTGGDYTF; clone size: -; V gene: TRBV29-1; D gene: TRBD1; J gene: TRBJ1-2
CDR3 DNA: TGTGCCAGCAGCCAAGGGAGTACGTCAGGGGGCGGTATATCGGAGACCCAGTACTTC; CDR3 protein: CASSQGSTSGGGISETQYF; clone size: -; V gene: TRBV3-1/TRBV3-2; D gene: TRBD1; J gene: TRBJ2-5